This T cell receptor beta chain was retrieved from a study of cytomegalovirus exposure and HLA in healthy donors. Whole-study results and caveats: In a later analysis, a missense DCLRE1C variant was linked to TCR beta V- and J-gene trimming.

The CDR3 length is 19 residues. V gave up 4 bases and J gave up 3 bases; unmatched junction bases: 15. Germline V gives CDR1 SNHLY, CDR2 FYNNEI. Primers: 60 Vbeta forward and 13 Jbeta reverse. The data were produced by immunoSEQ multiplex PCR, yet TCRdb's version contains in-frame clones alone and is incomplete. The sample has roughly 140,000 clones, about three quarters seen once. With respect to this clone: Its target is not known.

V gene TRBV2 combines with J gene TRBJ2-7; TRBD2 matches 13 bases. The TCR sequence derives from a man aged 40-49 years in good health and CMV-seropositive. The specimen was PBMCs. The CDR3 spells CASSVGLAGEDPIFYEQYF. CDR3 DNA: TGTGCCAGCAGTGTCGGACTAGCGGGGGAAGACCCGATATTCTACGAGCAGTACTTC.